This T cell receptor (beta chain) was recovered during a study of cytomegalovirus exposure and HLA in healthy donors listed by TCRdb under 2017. Regarding the study in general: An earlier analysis of some 500 of the donors reported approximately 270 Gb of sequence data and 120 million or so unique TCR beta sequences from some 180 million T cells. A later genetic analysis used genome-wide SNP genotypes for 398 of the 666 donors, treating that subset as a discovery cohort. The study profiled the T cell repertoires of hundreds of subjects by immunosequencing and related them to cytomegalovirus serostatus. Typing coverage varied by locus: roughly 620-640 donors for A, B, C, DRB1 and DQB1; more than 500 for DQA1; approximately 570 for DPA1; 450 to 480 for DPB1. An early release covering more than 500 HLA-typed donors comprised roughly 300 gigabases of sequencing data and about 90 million unique TCR sequences. Along with the roughly 700-subject first cohort, a separate validation cohort of over a hundred different subjects was used. Donor age, sex, ethnicity and CMV serostatus were compiled together with the repertoire data. High-throughput TCR immunosequencing, statistical association of individual TCRs with disease status, and machine learning were combined to predict cytomegalovirus infection status. Roughly 5 DR-DQ haplotypes were handled as single units for association and clustering, since linkage in the cohort was strong. Both class I and class II loci were covered by HLA typing, at four-digit resolution. Of the roughly 400 genotyped donors, roughly 85% fell in the genetic ancestry cluster associated with self-reported Caucasian donors. All discovery cohort repertoires had been generated using a single sequencing platform. The study aimed to test whether cataloging public T cell receptors could reveal signatures of past pathogen exposure. Among about 400 genotyped donors of the cohort, an average of approximately 240,000 unique TCR beta nucleotide sequences was sequenced per donor, of which 15% to 20% were non-productive. To decide whether each TCR beta V gene segment behaved as functional or pseudogenic, an earlier analysis of some 580 of the donors relied on high-throughput TCR beta sequencing. In the later analysis, no new phenotypic data were used to find candidate immune exposures; instead, reliance was placed on TCR beta sequences and their occurrence across donors. A later analysis re-examined previously published TCR beta repertoires from 610 or so donors and added high-resolution HLA genotyping to investigate patterns of TCR occurrence. Results the study describes overall, beyond this receptor: A few of the identified cytomegalovirus-associated TCR beta chains were confirmed in vitro to be specific for cytomegalovirus antigens. A further reported finding was that TCR beta sequences accurately predicted the HLA-A and HLA-B alleles for most subjects in the first cohort. In a later analysis, most CMV-associated TCR beta chains were found to appear HLA-restricted, with HLA associations seemingly driven largely by CMV exposure. Because counts were too low, approximately 18 rarely observed V segments, including chromosome 9 orphons, were excluded from the earlier analysis of 587 of the donors. While some public TCRs were present in many individuals, most TCR sequences turned up only very rarely across donors. A later genetic analysis reported fewer N-insertions in productive TCRs among donors in an Asian-associated ancestry cluster than the roughly 650-donor mean. Because the 87-base-pair reads could not distinguish some IMGT-functional V segments, including TRBV6-2 and TRBV6-3, those segments were excluded. According to the authors, the approach could potentially be generalized to other disease states and immunological phenotypes. The sequencing pipeline was judged likely to have produced a cluster of highly shared sequence variants as a technical artifact. The classifier was reported to diagnose cytomegalovirus status with high specificity and sensitivity in both the original and validation cohorts. A later analysis reported that several top co-occurrence clusters appeared linked to parvovirus B19, influenza, CMV and Epstein-Barr virus. Immune exposure information for the cohort was limited to CMV serostatus. In an earlier analysis of around 500 of the donors, most TCR beta V segments appeared in productive rearrangements about 87% or about 30% of the time, broadly matching IMGT annotations. Only TCR beta chains were sequenced in this cohort, and the absence of alpha or paired-chain data limited detectable features. A total of 150 to 200 TCR beta chains were listed by the study as associated with cytomegalovirus. An association between a missense DCLRE1C variant and V-gene and J-gene trimming of TCR beta chains was found in a later genetic analysis and replicated in an independent cohort. In a later analysis, HLA-associated TCR beta chains were found to be more clonally expanded and to have lower generation probabilities than equally common non-associated chains. Roughly uniform sequencing depth across donors was assumed in presence/absence analyses, although this assumption may not hold. A later analysis found that TCR association rates varied across HLA loci, with DRB1 alleles showing the most associated TCRs and HLA-C alleles the fewest. Strong co-occurrence of HLA alleles, especially DR and DQ, made assigning TCR associations to individual alleles difficult. Linkage disequilibrium might explain the correlated functional status among segregating V segments, but an unknown experimental factor could not be excluded. A later analysis associated 16,951 TCR beta sequences with specific HLA alleles at a false discovery rate of 0.05. Because HLA typing was missing for some donors at each locus, association tests included only the typed subset.

The cohort consisted of 650 to 700 healthy bone marrow donors. Cohort members were all nominally healthy when sampled, although unrecorded immune exposures were likely present. The donor tested CMV seropositive, placing the donor among the 250 to 350 seropositive members of the cohort. Each donor provided a peripheral blood sample, and peripheral blood mononuclear cells were used for TCR beta sequencing. The Qiagen DNeasy Blood Extraction Kit was used to extract genomic DNA from the blood cell samples. The protocol used for the library was the immunoSEQ multiplex PCR assay. A mixture of 60 forward primers for TCR Vbeta segments and 13 reverse primers for TCR Jbeta segments was used in the multiplex PCR. Amplification of the CDR3 region of rearranged TCR beta genes was performed with a multiplex PCR assay on genomic DNA. Amplified TCR beta libraries were sequenced as 87-base-pair reads on the Illumina HiSeq System. Turning to the authors' computational methods: In a later analysis, roughly 80 million unique TCR beta chains were counted across the 690 or so repertoires, and roughly 10 million of these chains were shared by at least two donors. Raw reads were error-corrected and collapsed into unique sequences with a nearest-neighbor algorithm that merged closely related sequences to remove PCR and sequencing errors. V, D and J gene segments were assigned by aligning CDR3 sequences to IMGT reference sequences. Each retained sequence needed at least a six-nucleotide match to both a V gene segment and a J gene segment. A rearrangement was called productive if the CDR3 had no stop codons and remained in frame with V and J, and every other rearrangement was called non-productive. CDR3 was defined by IMGT convention, running from the second conserved V-encoded cysteine to the conserved J-encoded phenylalanine. The earlier analysis of some 550 of the donors excluded any sequence lacking an unambiguous match to a single V gene segment. In an earlier analysis of some 590 of the donors, a V segment was called functional when productive rearrangements were above 56.7%, and segregating when the standard deviation between donors exceeded 5%. A statistical classification framework was built to diagnose cytomegalovirus status from the catalog of TCR beta chain sequences. In a later analysis, TCR nucleotide sequences were compared against IMGT/GENE-DB human TR gene sequences so that V and J genes could be assigned. Using the TCRdist pipeline, a later analysis assigned CDR3 sequences along with most-parsimonious VDJ recombination scenarios. In a later analysis, every TCR beta chain was defined by the combination of its CDR3 amino acid sequence and its V-gene family, and reads without a unique V-gene family were dropped. As a way to deal with suspected cross-contamination and a sequencing artifact, a later analysis dropped approximately 570 nucleotide sequences that were highly shared and had low generation probability. For each public chain, a later analysis derived a clonal expansion index from normalized ranks of inferred template counts within each repertoire. In a later analysis, generation probabilities were computed using a VDJ recombination model fitted to out-of-frame rearrangements, and the results were checked against IGoR. Hypergeometric tests were used in a later analysis to score TCR-TCR, TCR-HLA and TCR-CMV co-occurrence, with a repertoire-size bias correction applied to the TCR pairs. A later analysis estimated false discovery rates by permuting HLA or CMV assignments 20 times. A later analysis grouped co-occurring TCRs with DBSCAN, adding TCRdist sequence similarity when clustering within HLA-allele-positive subsets. Repertoires with fewer than 30,000 or more than 120,000 public chains, plus five repertoires with anomalous nucleotide sharing, were excluded from co-occurrence clustering. Imported from immuneACCESS, the table was reduced by TCRdb to in-frame sequences with V and J called. These copies leave out some clones; in studies compared against another copy, an unresolved V gene accounts for under half, and the cause of the remainder is not known. That table gives V, J and clone size, and the DNA gave D and trimming. This sample holds 75,000 to 90,000 clones; 10% were observed only once. The biggest ten clones account for approximately 25% of the sample.

The CDR3 has 13 amino acids, counting the end cysteine and phenylalanine. CDR3 DNA is the only sequence kept; it has 39 bases, read in frame from the first base. V loses 8 bases of germline sequence and J loses 2 bases, and the interval between the two ends is 7 bases. The CDR1 and CDR2 encoded by the germline V gene (reference sequence) are LNHDA and SQIVND. Note on this clone: What this receptor recognizes is not known. Base qualities were left out, and no much larger clone turns up one base away.

The sequence is built from TRBV19 and TRBJ2-6; the D gene cannot be resolved reliably. The sequenced material came from PBMCs. The clonotype was recovered from a man aged 60-69 years in good health and CMV-seropositive. This receptor has the CDR3 CASQFAGANVLTF. The base sequence is TGTGCCAGTCAATTTGCTGGGGCCAACGTCCTGACTTTC.